One and the same sample provided the 20 T cell receptor beta chains below, sequenced in a study of OX40 agonist ivuxolimab in advanced cancers. Assay: immunoSEQ multiplex PCR; the TCRdb copy retains only in-frame clones and omits some. The repertoire holds about 46,000 clones, with roughly 90% as singletons. The starting material was CD4+ or CD8+ T cells sorted from blood, obtained in a trial of the OX40 agonist ivuxolimab. All receptors come from an adult with an advanced solid tumor such as melanoma, head and neck, liver or kidney cancer.

The chain is built from TRBV13 and TRBJ1-1; no definite D call. Trimming cost V 0 bases and J 3 bases, with 2 bases left between them. The CDR3 loop spans 12 amino acids. Looked up from germline, CDR1 is PRHDT and CDR2 is FYEKMQ (reference sequence). CDR3 protein: CASSLGYTEAFF. The CDR3 DNA reads TGTGCCAGCAGCTTAGGGTACACTGAAGCTTTCTTT.

The chain carries TRBV9 and TRBJ1-1; the D is unclear. Germline lookup yields CDR1 SGDLS and CDR2 YYNGEE. The CDR3 extends over 14 amino acids. The ends were cut back, 3 bases at V and 8 bases at J, with 17 bases in the middle. As DNA, the CDR3 is TGTGCCAGCAGCGCCCAGAGTAGGGCAGAAGAAGCTTTCTTT. Translating it yields CASSAQSRAEEAFF.

The CDR3 DNA sequence: TGCGCCAGCAGCCAGGCCGCGGGGTTATCACGCGAGCAGTACTTC. Its translation is CASSQAAGLSREQYF. V gene TRBV4-3 combines with J gene TRBJ2-7; TRBD2 is a possible D gene (6 bases). V lost 3 bases and J 6 bases, leaving 18 bases between the germline ends. The V gene's germline CDR1 is LGHNA and CDR2 YSLEER. There are 15 residues in the CDR3.

The rearrangement links TRBV19 to TRBJ1-1, with unresolved D. This CDR3 is built from 15 residues. The germline gives CDR1 LNHDA, CDR2 SQIVND (reference sequence). Trimming removed 6 bases from V and 5 bases from J, with 19 bases in between. CDR3: CASRTQNDGRTEAFF. The CDR3 DNA sequence: TGTGCCAGTAGGACGCAAAATGATGGGAGGACTGAAGCTTTCTTT.

The genes are TRBV20-1 and TRBJ1-2; D unresolved. The CDR3 has 8 amino acids. Trimming left V 6 bases short and J 6 bases short, with 2 bases between. The germline V gene has CDR1 DFQATT and CDR2 SNEGSKA (reference sequence). In DNA, the CDR3 is TGCAGTGCCGATGGCTACACCTTC. This translates into CSADGYTF.

The chain joins TRBV16 to TRBJ2-1; D unresolved. The CDR3 is 12 residues long. V was clipped by 1 base and J by 7 bases, with 5 bases between them. CDR1 KGHSY and CDR2 FQNENV come from the germline V gene. The CDR3 is CASSQFGNEQFF. The DNA of the CDR3 is TGTGCCAGCAGCCAATTCGGAAATGAGCAGTTCTTC.

The chain has TRBV13 and TRBJ1-2; D is perhaps TRBD1 (6 bases). Germline-derived CDR1 and CDR2 are PRHDT and FYEKMQ (reference sequence). The CDR3 has 14 amino acids. The germline V and J ends were trimmed by 5 bases and 6 bases, with 16 bases remaining between them. Here the CDR3 DNA reads TGTGCCAGCAGCCTGCGACAGGCCTCCAATGGCTACACCTTC. This sequence encodes CASSLRQASNGYTF.

This rearrangement joins TRBV10-3 to TRBJ1-1; 9 positions agree with TRBD1. The CDR3 spans 15 residues. J gave up 1 base and V 7 bases, and 7 bases lay outside the gene matches. Germline CDR1 and CDR2: ENHRY and SYGVKD. The CDR3 DNA reads TGTGCCATCAACCCGAGGGGACAGGGGAACACTGAAGCTTTCTTT. Protein: CAINPRGQGNTEAFF.

This chain joins TRBV9 and TRBJ2-7; tentatively, D is TRBD1 or TRBD2 (6 bases each). Looked up from germline, CDR1 is SGDLS and CDR2 is YYNGEE. The length of the CDR3 is 14 residues. V dropped 2 bases and J dropped 6 bases, with 15 bases sitting between them. CDR3 sequence (DNA): TGTGCCAGCAGCGTTGAGGGGGGCCCCTCCGAGCAGTACTTC. The encoded protein is CASSVEGGPSEQYF. The variable domain in full, completed from reference TRBV9 and TRBJ2-7, reads DSGVTQTPKHLITATGQRVTLRCSPRSGDLSVYWYQQSLDQGLQFLIQYYNGEERAKGNILERFSAQQFPDLHSELNLSSLELGDSALYFCASSVEGGPSEQYFGPGTRLTVT.

This clone was observed a few times. J is TRBJ1-3 and V is TRBV6-6, with 7 bases matching TRBD1. With 0 bases clipped from V and 1 base from J, the junction kept 0 bases outside the gene matches. The germline V gene has CDR1 MNHNY and CDR2 SVGAGI (reference sequence). This CDR3 has 15 amino acids. CDR3 residues: CASSYSTGSGNTIYF. The CDR3 DNA is TGTGCCAGCAGTTACTCGACAGGGTCTGGAAACACCATATATTTT.

This chain connects TRBV29-1 to TRBJ1-2; 9 bases map to TRBD1. Germline assignment: CDR1 SQVTM and CDR2 ANQGSEA. The CDR3 covers 12 residues. V dropped 5 bases and J dropped 5; count of bases not matched to a gene: 3. CDR3 sequence (DNA): TGCAGCGTTCCCGGGACAGGGTATGGCTACACCTTC. Its protein product is CSVPGTGYGYTF.

The genes are TRBV7-3 and TRBJ2-2; 8 bases match TRBD2. Per germline, CDR1 SGHTA and CDR2 FQGTGA. The CDR3 spans 17 residues. V shed 3 bases and J 3 bases; nucleotides not matched to a gene: 9. The CDR3 coding sequence is TGTGCCAGCAGCTTCGGGGGAGCGGGGGATTACACCGGGGAGCTGTTTTTT. Its translation: CASSFGGAGDYTGELFF.

The genes are TRBV19 and TRBJ2-2; 7 bases fit TRBD2. The length of the CDR3 is 13 residues. Germline V CDR1 and CDR2: LNHDA, SQIVND (reference sequence). V was clipped by 10 bases and J by 4 bases; unmatched bases: 6. The CDR3 nucleotides are TGTGCCATTTATGGGGGGGGCACCGGGGAGCTGTTTTTT. Encoded protein: CAIYGGGTGELFF.

The CDR3: CASSPLPGVEAFF. In DNA, the CDR3 is TGTGCCAGCAGTCCTCTGCCAGGGGTTGAAGCTTTCTTT. This rearrangement joins TRBV6-5 to TRBJ1-1; D is possibly TRBD1 (6 bases). This CDR3 comprises 13 residues. CDR1 is MNHEY and CDR2 is SVGAGI in the germline V gene. Deletions cut 5 bases from V and 7 bases from J, with 14 bases between.

The chain joins TRBV4-1 to TRBJ1-2; 11 bases agree with TRBD1. V lost 5 bases and J lost 3; bases outside the gene matches: 5. CDR1 is MGHRA and CDR2 is YSYEKL in the germline V gene. The CDR3 extends over 15 amino acids. CDR3: CASSLGQGADYGYTF. The CDR3 nucleotides are TGCGCCAGCAGCTTAGGACAGGGGGCTGACTATGGCTACACCTTC.

This chain links TRBV5-5 with TRBJ1-1; D is possibly TRBD1 (6 bases). The CDR3 sequence is 17 residues long. Germline V gives CDR1 SGHKS, CDR2 YYEKEE (reference sequence). V shed 0 bases and J shed 3 bases, with 18 bases lying between them. CDR3 bases: TGTGCCAGCAGCTTGGAACTGGGGGGCGAGGTGGACACTGAAGCTTTCTTT. Residues: CASSLELGGEVDTEAFF. The whole variable domain, remainder taken from reference TRBV5-5 and TRBJ1-1, is DAGVTQSPTHLIKTRGQQVTLRCSPISGHKSVSWYQQVLGQGPQFIFQYYEKEERGRGNFPDRFSARQFPNYSSELNVNALLLGDSALYLCASSLELGGEVDTEAFFGQGTRLTVV.

The rearrangement joins TRBV6-5 to TRBJ1-6; D may be TRBD1 (6 bases). The CDR3 totals 14 residues. V was cut by 8 bases and J by 2 bases, with 10 bases left in between. Germline CDR1 and CDR2: MNHEY and SVGAGI. The CDR3 reads CASVQGAYNSPLHF. The CDR3 DNA sequence: TGTGCCAGCGTACAGGGTGCCTATAATTCACCCCTCCACTTT.

The V and J genes are TRBV9 and TRBJ2-7; TRBD2 is a possible D gene (7 bases). Germline values: CDR1 SGDLS, CDR2 YYNGEE. V lost 0 bases and J 2 bases, leaving 9 bases between the germline ends. The CDR3 is made up of 14 amino acids. This CDR3 is CASSVGGGPYEQYF. As DNA, the CDR3 is TGTGCCAGCAGCGTAGGGGGGGGCCCCTACGAGCAGTACTTC.

The chain joins TRBV10-3 to TRBJ1-1; D remains ambiguous. The CDR3 has 11 residues. Deletions cut 6 bases from V and 8 bases from J, with 10 bases between. The V gene's germline CDR1 is ENHRY and CDR2 SYGVKD. The CDR3 DNA reads TGTGCCATCAGGAAGGGCTACGAAGCTTTCTTT. As protein: CAIRKGYEAFF.

The gene calls are TRBV27 and TRBJ2-7; 7 bases fit TRBD1. CDR3 size: 16 residues. The V and J ends lost 3 bases and 0 bases, in that order; junction bases with no gene match: 8. In germline, CDR1 is MNHEY, CDR2 SMNVEV (reference sequence). For the CDR3, the DNA is TGTGCCAGCAGTTTCAGCCCCCGGGACAGCTCCTACGAGCAGTACTTC. Its translation is CASSFSPRDSSYEQYF.